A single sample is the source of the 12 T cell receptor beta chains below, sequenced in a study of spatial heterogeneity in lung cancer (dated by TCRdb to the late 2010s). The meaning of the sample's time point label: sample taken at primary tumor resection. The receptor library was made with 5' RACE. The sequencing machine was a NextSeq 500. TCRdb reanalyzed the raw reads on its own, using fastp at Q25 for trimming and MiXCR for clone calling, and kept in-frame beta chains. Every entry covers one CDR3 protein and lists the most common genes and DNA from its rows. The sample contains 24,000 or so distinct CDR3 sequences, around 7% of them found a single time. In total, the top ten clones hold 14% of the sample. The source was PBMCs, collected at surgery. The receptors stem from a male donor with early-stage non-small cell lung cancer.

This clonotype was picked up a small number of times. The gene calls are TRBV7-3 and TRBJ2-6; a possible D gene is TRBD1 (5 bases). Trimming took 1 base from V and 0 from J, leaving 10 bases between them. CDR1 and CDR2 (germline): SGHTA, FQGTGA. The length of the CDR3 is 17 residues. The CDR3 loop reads CASSLSRATSGANVLTF. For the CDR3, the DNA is TGTGCCAGCAGCTTAAGCAGGGCCACCTCTGGGGCCAACGTCCTGACTTTC.

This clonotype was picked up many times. Written as DNA, the CDR3 is TGTGCCAGCAGCTTAGGTCTTTCCGAGCAGTACTTC. Protein: CASSLGLSEQYF. V is TRBV7-3 and J is TRBJ2-7, with unresolved D. The CDR3 is 12 amino acids. CDR1 and CDR2 from the germline V gene are SGHTA and FQGTGA. V was cut by 2 bases and J by 6 bases, with 8 bases left in between.

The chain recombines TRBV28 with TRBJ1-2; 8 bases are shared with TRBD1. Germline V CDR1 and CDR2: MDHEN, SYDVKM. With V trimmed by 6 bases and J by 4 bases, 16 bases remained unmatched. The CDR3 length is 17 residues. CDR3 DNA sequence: TGTGCCAGCAGCCCAAACCTGGGGCAGGGGGCTGGCTATGGCTACACCTTC. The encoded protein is CASSPNLGQGAGYGYTF.

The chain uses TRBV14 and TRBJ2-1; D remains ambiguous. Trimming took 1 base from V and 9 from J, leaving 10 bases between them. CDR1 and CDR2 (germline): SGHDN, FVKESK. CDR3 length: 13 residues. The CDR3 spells CASSQGIRSEQFF. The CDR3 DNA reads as TGTGCCAGCAGCCAAGGGATACGGAGTGAGCAGTTCTTC.

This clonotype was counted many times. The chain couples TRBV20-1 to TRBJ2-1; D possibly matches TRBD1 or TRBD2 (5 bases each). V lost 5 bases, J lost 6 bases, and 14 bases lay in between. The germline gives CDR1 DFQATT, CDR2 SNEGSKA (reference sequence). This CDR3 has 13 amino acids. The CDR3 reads CSAHHGDGNEQFF. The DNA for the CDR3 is TGCAGTGCTCACCACGGGGACGGCAATGAGCAGTTCTTC.

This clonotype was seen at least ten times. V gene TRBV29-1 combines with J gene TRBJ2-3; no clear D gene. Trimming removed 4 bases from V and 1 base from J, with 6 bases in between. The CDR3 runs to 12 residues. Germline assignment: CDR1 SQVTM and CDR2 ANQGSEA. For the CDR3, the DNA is TGCAGCGTTGTGAAGGGCACAGATACGCAGTATTTT. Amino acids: CSVVKGTDTQYF.

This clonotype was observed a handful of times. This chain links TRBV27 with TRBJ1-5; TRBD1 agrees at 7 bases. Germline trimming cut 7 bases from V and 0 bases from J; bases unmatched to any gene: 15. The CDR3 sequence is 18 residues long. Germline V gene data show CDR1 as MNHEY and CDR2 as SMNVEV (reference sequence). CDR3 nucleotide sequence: TGTGCCAGCAAACAAACGACAGGGCGAGGCTATAGCAATCAGCCCCAGCATTTT. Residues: CASKQTTGRGYSNQPQHF.

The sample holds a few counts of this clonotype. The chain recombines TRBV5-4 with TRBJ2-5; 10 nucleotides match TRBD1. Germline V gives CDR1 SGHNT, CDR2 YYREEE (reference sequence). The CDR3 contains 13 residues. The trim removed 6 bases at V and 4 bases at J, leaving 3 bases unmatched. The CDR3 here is CASTRTGGETQYF. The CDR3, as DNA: TGTGCCAGCACCCGGACAGGGGGAGAGACCCAGTACTTC.

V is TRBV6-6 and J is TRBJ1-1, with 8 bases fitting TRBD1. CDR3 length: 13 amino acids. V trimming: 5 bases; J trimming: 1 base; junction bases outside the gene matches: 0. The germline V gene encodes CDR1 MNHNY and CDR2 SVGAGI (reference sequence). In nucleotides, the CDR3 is TGTGCCAGCAGTGGACAGGGGAACACTGAAGCTTTCTTT. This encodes CASSGQGNTEAFF.

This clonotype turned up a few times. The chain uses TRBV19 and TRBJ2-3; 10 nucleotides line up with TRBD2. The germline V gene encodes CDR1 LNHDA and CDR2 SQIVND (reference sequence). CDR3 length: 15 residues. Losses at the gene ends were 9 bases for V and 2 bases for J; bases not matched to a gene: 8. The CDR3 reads CASNPAGGITDTQYF. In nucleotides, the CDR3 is TGTGCCAGCAACCCAGCGGGGGGGATCACAGATACGCAGTATTTT.

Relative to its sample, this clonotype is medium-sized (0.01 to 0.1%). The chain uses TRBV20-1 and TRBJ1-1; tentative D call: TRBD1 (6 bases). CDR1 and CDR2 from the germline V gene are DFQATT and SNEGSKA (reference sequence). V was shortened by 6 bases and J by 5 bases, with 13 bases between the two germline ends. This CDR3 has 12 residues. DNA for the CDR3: TGCAGTGCCGAGCTCGGACAGACTGAAGCTTTCTTT. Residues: CSAELGQTEAFF.

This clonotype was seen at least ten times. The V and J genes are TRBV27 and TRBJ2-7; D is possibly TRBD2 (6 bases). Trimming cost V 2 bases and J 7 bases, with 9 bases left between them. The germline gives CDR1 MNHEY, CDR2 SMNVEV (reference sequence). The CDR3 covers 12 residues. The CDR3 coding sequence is TGTGCCAGCAGTTTAAGGGGAGGAGAGCAGTACTTC. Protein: CASSLRGGEQYF.